Below, 20 T cell receptor beta chains from the same sample are listed, as sequenced in a study of T cells in Graves' hyperthyroidism and ophthalmopathy. TCR beta CDR3 regions were amplified from RNA transcripts. The HTBI primer set was used in a first-round RT-PCR of the TCR CDR3. TCRdb analysed the multiplex PCR reads with MiXCR anew, one entry per CDR3 protein. The table includes about 300,000 distinct CDR3 sequences, around 19% detected once. The specimen sequenced was blood. These receptors were collected from a man aged 50 to 60 with Graves' ophthalmopathy.

The chain links TRBV5-8 to TRBJ2-2; D is ambiguous. The CDR3 sequence is 14 residues long. V was clipped by 1 base and J by 3 bases, with 7 bases between them. CDR1 SGHTS and CDR2 YDEGEE come from the germline V gene. CDR3 loop: CASSLSSYTGELFF. The CDR3 nucleotides are TGTGCCAGCAGCTTGTCCTCGTACACCGGGGAGCTGTTTTTT. Variable domain in full (rest from reference TRBV5-8 and TRBJ2-2): EAGVTQSPTHLIKTRGQQATLRCSPISGHTSVYWYQQALGLGLQFLLWYDEGEERNRGNFPPRFSGRQFPNYSSELNVNALELEDSALYLCASSLSSYTGELFFGEGSRLTVL.

This chain connects TRBV7-9 to TRBJ1-1; 7 nucleotides line up with TRBD1. This CDR3 contains 15 residues. J gave up 1 base and V 5 bases, and 7 bases lay outside the gene matches. Germline loops: CDR1 SEHNR, CDR2 FQNEAQ (reference sequence). The CDR3 loop reads CASSPKGAQNTEAFF. The CDR3 nucleotides read TGTGCCAGCAGCCCCAAGGGGGCGCAGAACACTGAAGCTTTCTTT.

This clonotype was seen only once. Possible read error: a much larger clone is one base away. The chain uses TRBV6-1 and TRBJ1-5; possibly TRBD1 for D (5 bases). The V gene's germline CDR1 is MNHNS and CDR2 SASEGT. V was pared by 0 bases and J by 6 bases, with 15 bases between. The CDR3 length is 16 residues. CDR3: CASSEASGGGSQPQHF. CDR3 bases: TGTGCCAGCAGTGAAGCGTCGGGGGGAGGCAGTCAGCCCCAGCATTTT.

This clonotype has just a few counts. The chain is built from TRBV4-2 and TRBJ2-1; weak D call: TRBD2 (5 bases). CDR3 length: 17 residues. The V and J ends lost 3 bases and 8 bases respectively, with 23 bases between them. The germline V gene encodes CDR1 LGHNA and CDR2 YNFKEQ. CDR3 nucleotide sequence: TGTGCCAGCAGCCACGAGGGCGGACCTCTGCGGTGGGATGAGCAGTTCTTC. Encoded protein: CASSHEGGPLRWDEQFF.

This sequence joins TRBV5-1 and TRBJ2-1; D tentatively fits TRBD1 or TRBD2 (5 bases each). This CDR3 has 14 residues. V gave up 4 bases and J gave up 8 bases, with 16 bases separating them. Per the germline V gene, CDR1 is SGHRS and CDR2 is YFSETQ. CDR3 nucleotide sequence: TGCGCCAGCAGCCGCAGTGGTTGGGACGATGAGCAGTTCTTC. Translated: CASSRSGWDDEQFF. Combining the CDR3 with reference TRBV5-1 and TRBJ2-1 gives the whole variable domain KAGVTQTPRYLIKTRGQQVTLSCSPISGHRSVSWYQQTPGQGLQFLFEYFSETQRNKGNFPGRFSGRQFSNSRSEMNVSTLELGDSALYLCASSRSGWDDEQFFGPGTRLTVL.

This clonotype was found a few times. The V gene is TRBV2, the J gene TRBJ2-7, with a tentative D call TRBD2 (6 bases). The CDR3 is made up of 17 amino acids. Germline V lookup: CDR1 SNHLY, CDR2 FYNNEI. V was trimmed by 3 bases and J by 1 base, leaving 19 bases between them. The CDR3 DNA follows: TGTGCCAGCAGTGATTTGGGAGGATCACAGAAATCCTACGAGCAGTACTTC. Amino acids: CASSDLGGSQKSYEQYF.

This clonotype was seen a handful of times. V usage is TRBV5-5 and J usage is TRBJ2-7, with 9 bases fitting TRBD2. The CDR3 totals 15 residues. Unmatched junction bases numbered 4, after V lost 0 bases and J lost 3 bases. CDR1 is SGHKS and CDR2 is YYEKEE in the germline V gene (reference sequence). CDR3 bases: TGTGCCAGCAGCTTGGGTGGGACTAGCATCTACGAGCAGTACTTC. This encodes CASSLGGTSIYEQYF.

This clonotype was seen repeatedly, ten times or more. V gene TRBV20-1 combines with J gene TRBJ2-5; D could derive from TRBD1 or TRBD2 (5 bases each). From germline, CDR1 is DFQATT and CDR2 SNEGSKA (reference sequence). This CDR3 is 14 amino acids long. Trimming shortened V by 5 bases and J by 2 bases, and 15 bases separated the two germline ends. This CDR3 reads CSAFPGTEQETQYF. DNA for the CDR3: TGCAGTGCTTTTCCCGGGACGGAACAAGAGACCCAGTACTTC.

The V gene is TRBV6-4, the J gene TRBJ2-1, with 7 bases fitting TRBD1. The germline V gene encodes CDR1 MRHNA and CDR2 SNTAGT. V was clipped by 0 bases and J by 7 bases; unmatched bases: 3. CDR3 length equals 14 residues. CDR3 protein: CASSDSPRGNEQFF. DNA for the CDR3: TGTGCCAGCAGTGACTCGCCCAGGGGGAATGAGCAGTTCTTC.

This clonotype was counted many times. The DNA for the CDR3 is TGTGCCAGCAGTCAGGTGAGCTCCTACGAGCAGTACTTC. Translation gives CASSQVSSYEQYF. The V gene is TRBV2, the J gene TRBJ2-7, with D unclear. CDR1 is SNHLY and CDR2 is FYNNEI in the germline V gene. This CDR3 region has 13 residues. The V end was cut by 5 bases, the J end by 0 bases, with 8 bases between.

This clonotype was seen only a few times. The chain carries TRBV7-2 and TRBJ2-5; 7 nucleotides align to TRBD2. The germline V gene encodes CDR1 SGHTA and CDR2 FQGNSA. The CDR3 runs to 15 residues. V lost 5 bases, J lost 7 bases, and 13 bases stayed unmatched. In nucleotides, the CDR3 is TGTGCCAGCAGCCCCGGCGCCACTAGCGTGGGGACCCAGTACTTC. Translation: CASSPGATSVGTQYF.

V and J are TRBV4-1 and TRBJ1-4; 7 nucleotides align to TRBD1. CDR1 is MGHRA and CDR2 is YSYEKL in the germline V gene. CDR3 length equals 16 residues. The J segment lost 10 bases and the V segment lost 0 bases, leaving 11 bases of the junction unmatched. The DNA for the CDR3 is TGCGCCAGCAGCCAAGATATAACAGGGGCGGGAGGAAAACTGTTTTTT. Its protein is CASSQDITGAGGKLFF.

This clonotype was seen more than once but under ten times. The rearrangement joins TRBV20-1 to TRBJ2-5; D remains unclear. CDR1 is DFQATT, CDR2 SNEGSKA, per germline (reference sequence). This CDR3 region has 13 residues. V was shortened by 2 bases and J by 7 bases, with 14 bases between the two germline ends. The CDR3 bases are TGCAGTGCTAGATTGGGCCAGTTGAGGACCCAGTACTTC. This gives the protein CSARLGQLRTQYF.

This clonotype was detected many times. The chain joins TRBV7-9 to TRBJ2-3; tentative D call: TRBD2 (6 bases). The CDR3 runs to 16 residues. V lost 4 bases and J lost 7, with 21 bases in between. In germline, CDR1 is SEHNR, CDR2 FQNEAQ (reference sequence). This CDR3 reads CASSSYSSATINTQYF. CDR3 bases: TGTGCCAGCAGCTCTTACTCTAGCGCCACGATAAATACGCAGTATTTT.

There are many counts of this clonotype. The chain employs TRBV5-1 and TRBJ2-1; 8 bases match TRBD2. V lost 1 base, J lost 9 bases, and 3 bases stayed unmatched. Germline CDR1 reads SGHRS; CDR2 reads YFSETQ. The CDR3 spans 13 residues. CDR3 bases: TGCGCCAGCAGCTTGCGGGAGGGTGGTGAGCAGTTCTTC. This codes for CASSLREGGEQFF.

This clonotype was counted at least ten times. This chain connects TRBV7-9 to TRBJ2-3; tentatively, D is TRBD1 or TRBD2 (7 bases each). Germline V lookup: CDR1 SEHNR, CDR2 FQNEAQ (reference sequence). The CDR3 runs 16 residues. V was shortened by 4 bases and J by 3 bases, with 17 bases between the two germline ends. The CDR3 region is CASSSPQGRVTDTQYF. DNA of the CDR3: TGTGCCAGCAGCTCCCCACAGGGGAGGGTAACAGATACGCAGTATTTT.

The table lists this clonotype with many counts. The V and J genes are TRBV3-1 and TRBJ2-7; D gene uncertain. The CDR3 sequence is 12 residues long. With 0 bases removed from V and 2 bases from J, the gap between germline ends came to 2 bases. Germline values: CDR1 LGHDT, CDR2 YNNKEL (reference sequence). The DNA for the CDR3 is TGTGCCAGCAGCCAAGACCCCTACGAGCAGTACTTC. Its translation: CASSQDPYEQYF.

The V call is TRBV28, the J call TRBJ2-1; either TRBD1 or TRBD2 may fit D (5 bases each). In germline, CDR1 is MDHEN, CDR2 SYDVKM. Trimming took off 7 bases at V and 2 bases at J, with 21 bases between the two ends. This CDR3 has 17 amino acids. The CDR3 reads CASIPLVGRDAYNEQFF. The CDR3 DNA sequence: TGTGCCAGCATCCCCTTGGTCGGTCGGGACGCCTACAATGAGCAGTTCTTC.

This clonotype appeared many times. The chain employs TRBV20-1 and TRBJ2-5, with 11 bases that match TRBD2. V shed 0 bases, J shed 5 bases, and the junction held 11 bases outside the gene matches. Germline CDR1 reads DFQATT; CDR2 reads SNEGSKA (reference sequence). There are 17 residues in the CDR3. CDR3 in amino acids: CSARDSRGLAVPETQYF. The CDR3 nucleotides read TGCAGTGCTAGAGATTCCAGGGGACTAGCGGTCCCGGAGACCCAGTACTTC.

This clonotype has only a few counts. CDR3 loop: CASSQPDGTSATKPYYEQYF. As DNA, the CDR3 is TGCGCCAGCAGCCAGCCCGACGGGACTAGCGCAACCAAACCCTACTACGAGCAGTACTTC. V usage is TRBV4-1 and J usage is TRBJ2-7, with 10 bases fitting TRBD2. The length of the CDR3 is 20 residues. Germline V gives CDR1 MGHRA, CDR2 YSYEKL. V lost 3 bases, J lost 3 bases, and 20 bases stayed unmatched.